These 18 T cell receptor beta chains originate from one sample sequenced in a study of blood T cell repertoires in COVID-19. Produced via immunoSEQ multiplex PCR; TCRdb's table is partial and in-frame only. This sample has 55,000 or so clones, with 80% found just once. The sample comprised peripheral blood. The receptors were sampled from a man aged 25 to 45 with COVID-19, enrolled during active disease.

J is TRBJ2-3 and V is TRBV9, with no clear D. Germline V gene lookup returns CDR1 SGDLS and CDR2 YYNGEE. The CDR3 consists of 16 residues. The germline V and J ends were trimmed by 2 bases and 0 bases, with 13 bases remaining between them. The CDR3 loop reads CASSVGSRTSTDTQYF. In nucleotides, the CDR3 is TGTGCCAGCAGCGTGGGTAGCCGTACTAGCACAGATACGCAGTATTTT.

The chain recombines TRBV7-2 with TRBJ1-3, with 7 bases matching TRBD1. Trimming at V came to 5 bases and at J to 8 bases, leaving 12 bases not matched to a gene. The CDR3 length is 15 residues. CDR1 is SGHTA, CDR2 FQGNSA, per germline. The CDR3 DNA sequence: TGTGCCAGCAGCGCTACCAGACAGGGCACAGACACCATATATTTT. Its protein is CASSATRQGTDTIYF.

This clone was detected a few times. V gene TRBV28 combines with J gene TRBJ1-5, with unresolved D. Germline-derived CDR1 and CDR2 are MDHEN and SYDVKM. V was cut by 9 bases and J by 2 bases, with 17 bases left in between. This CDR3 has 15 amino acids. CDR3 DNA sequence: TGTGCCAGTAGAACCGGGTCCCGAGGCAATCAGCCCCAGCATTTT. Its translation: CASRTGSRGNQPQHF.

V gene TRBV18 combines with J gene TRBJ2-3; a possible D gene is TRBD1 (5 bases). Germline V gene data show CDR1 as KGHSH and CDR2 as LQKENI. Trimming took off 0 bases at V and 4 bases at J, with 14 bases between the two ends. The CDR3 is 16 residues long. This chain's CDR3 is CASSPPGPGSADTQYF. CDR3 nucleotides: TGTGCCAGCTCACCACCGGGCCCAGGGTCGGCAGATACGCAGTATTTT.

The chain recombines TRBV7-5 with TRBJ2-5; TRBD2, as called in the table, went unchecked against the DNA. TRBV7-5 is a pseudogene locus. The CDR3 consists of 17 residues. In DNA form, the CDR3 reads TGTGTCAGAAGCTCCGGACTAGCGGGGGCCCTCCAAGAGACCCAGTACTTC. It encodes CVRSSGLAGALQETQYF.

This chain connects TRBV11-3 to TRBJ2-5; the D gene is possibly TRBD1 (7 bases). Between the trimmed V and J ends, which lost 3 bases and 1 base, there was a span of 12 bases. Germline assignment: CDR1 SGHNT and CDR2 YENEEA. This CDR3 is built from 15 residues. The CDR3 DNA reads as TGTGCCAGCAGCTTCGCGGGACAGAGCCAAGAGACCCAGTACTTC. Its protein product is CASSFAGQSQETQYF.

This clone is judged medium-sized. V usage is TRBV5-1 and J usage is TRBJ2-1; D not certain. This CDR3 region has 14 residues. V was trimmed by 0 bases and J by 6 bases, leaving 10 bases between them. Germline CDR1 is SGHRS and CDR2 is YFSETQ. The CDR3 DNA follows: TGCGCCAGCAGCTTGGATGCAGCGTTCAATGAGCAGTTCTTC. This gives the protein CASSLDAAFNEQFF.

This clone was recorded a few times. Different DNA sequences within this sample yield the same CDR3. The chain combines TRBV3-1 (or the pseudogene TRBV3-2) with TRBJ2-3; 8 bases are a match to TRBD2. The CDR3 has 15 amino acids. V dropped 4 bases and J dropped 0; count of bases not matched to a gene: 3. CDR1 is LGHDT, CDR2 YNNKEL, per germline (reference sequence). The CDR3 region has the DNA TGTGCCAGCAGCCCCACTAGCGGCAGCACAGATACGCAGTATTTT. Protein sequence: CASSPTSGSTDTQYF.

The gene calls are TRBV7-2 and TRBJ1-5; 8 bases fit TRBD1. The CDR3 runs 17 residues. V shed 5 bases and J 4 bases; nucleotides not matched to a gene: 13. The germline V gene has CDR1 SGHTA and CDR2 FQGNSA. The CDR3 sequence is CASSPGQGGWGNQPQHF. The CDR3 DNA follows: TGTGCCAGCAGCCCCGGACAGGGAGGGTGGGGAAATCAGCCCCAGCATTTT. Based on the CDR3 plus reference TRBV7-2 and TRBJ1-5, the full variable domain is GAGVSQSPSNKVTEKGKDVELRCDPISGHTALYWYRQSLGQGLEFLIYFQGNSAPDKSGLPSDRFSAERTGGSVSTLTIQRTQQEDSAVYLCASSPGQGGWGNQPQHFGDGTRLSIL.

The CDR3, as DNA: TGTGCCTGGAGTGGACAGGGATCTGAAGCTTTCTTT. Residues: CAWSGQGSEAFF. The V gene is TRBV30, the J gene TRBJ1-1, with 7 positions matching TRBD1. The CDR3 contains 12 residues. Germline CDR1 is GTSNPN and CDR2 is SVGIG (reference sequence). J lost 6 bases, V lost 1 base, and 2 bases had no gene match.

The table lists this clone with many counts. In DNA, the CDR3 is TGTGCCAGCAGTAAAGAGAACTATGGCTACACCTTC. Translated, it gives CASSKENYGYTF. This chain joins TRBV12-3 or TRBV12-4 and TRBJ1-2; D is unclear. The CDR3 extends over 12 amino acids. Trimming shortened V by 5 bases and J by 2 bases, and 6 bases separated the two germline ends.

This chain connects TRBV14 to TRBJ2-1; 13 nucleotides match TRBD2. The CDR3 totals 17 residues. With V trimmed by 1 base and J by 5 bases, 5 bases remained unmatched. Germline V lookup: CDR1 SGHDN, CDR2 FVKESK. The CDR3 DNA follows: TGTGCCAGCAGCCAAGGGAGGGGGACTAGCGGGGACAATGAGCAGTTCTTC. Residues: CASSQGRGTSGDNEQFF.

The rearrangement joins TRBV6-1 to TRBJ1-1, with D uncertain. Germline lookup yields CDR1 MNHNS and CDR2 SASEGT. Trimming stripped 1 base from V and 7 bases from J, with 7 bases between. The CDR3 runs 12 residues. The CDR3 DNA sequence: TGTGCCAGCAGTGAAGACACAAGTGAAGCTTTCTTT. Protein sequence: CASSEDTSEAFF.

The chain carries TRBV19 and TRBJ1-5; D gene ambiguous. V dropped 7 bases and J dropped 2 bases, with 12 bases sitting between them. The CDR3 runs 14 residues. Germline CDR1 LNHDA, CDR2 SQIVND (reference sequence). The CDR3 loop reads CASTPGRGNQPQHF. The CDR3 region has the DNA TGTGCCAGTACCCCCGGGAGGGGCAATCAGCCCCAGCATTTT.

The chain links TRBV24-1 to TRBJ2-7; perhaps TRBD1 as D (6 bases). The V gene's germline CDR1 is KGHDR and CDR2 SFDVKD. V lost 5 bases and J lost 3, with 19 bases in between. The CDR3 runs to 16 residues. Here the CDR3 DNA reads TGTGCCACCAGTGGTTCCCCGGGACACTTGAGCTACGAGCAGTACTTC. Translating it yields CATSGSPGHLSYEQYF.

The chain is built from TRBV19 and TRBJ2-7, with D possibly TRBD1 on 6 matching bases. The CDR3 contains 15 residues. The V gene lost 1 base and the J gene lost 3 bases, with 13 bases spanning the gap. Germline V gene lookup returns CDR1 LNHDA and CDR2 SQIVND (reference sequence). The CDR3 DNA reads as TGTGCCAGTAGTATAGGCAGGGGCGGCGGCTACGAGCAGTACTTC. This encodes CASSIGRGGGYEQYF.

The J gene is TRBJ1-4, the V gene TRBV7-9; D is perhaps TRBD1 (6 bases). The CDR3 contains 19 residues. V was cut by 1 base and J by 0 bases, with 18 bases left in between. The V gene's germline CDR1 is SEHNR and CDR2 FQNEAQ (reference sequence). CDR3 sequence reads: CASSLVWTATFSTNEKLFF. As DNA, the CDR3 is TGTGCCAGCAGCTTAGTATGGACAGCAACTTTTTCAACTAATGAAAAACTGTTTTTT.

The chain joins TRBV29-1 to TRBJ1-2; a weak D match, TRBD1 (6 bases). This CDR3 has 12 amino acids. Between the trimmed V and J ends, which lost 5 bases and 2 bases, there was a span of 9 bases. Germline CDR1 and CDR2: SQVTM and ANQGSEA. For the CDR3, the DNA is TGCAGCGTTCCTGGACAGAACTATGGCTACACCTTC. Translated: CSVPGQNYGYTF.